Listed below are T cell receptor beta chains from one sample, sequenced in a study of blood T cell repertoires in COVID-19. Here immunoSEQ multiplex PCR was the method, and the copy in TCRdb shows in-frame clones only, minus some. The data contain 60,000 to 85,000 clones, about nine tenths of them singletons. Source material: peripheral blood. These receptors were collected from a man aged 45-60 years with active COVID-19. CDR3s include the opening cysteine and the closing phenylalanine or tryptophan. Each record gives: D gene, V gene, J gene, clone size, CDR3 length, CDR3 protein, CDR3 DNA. D genes are given only for firm matches. Clone size appears in some rows only: once, few, many, or a class for an expanded clone.

>-|TRBV19|TRBJ1-1|-|14
CASTGSFVNTEAFF
TGTGCCAGCACAGGGTCATTCGTGAACACTGAAGCTTTCTTT
>TRBD1|TRBV18|TRBJ1-1|-|15
CASSSTGQGRAEAFF
TGTGCCAGCTCATCCACCGGACAGGGCCGAGCTGAAGCTTTCTTT
>TRBD2|TRBV9|TRBJ2-3|-|16
CASSVGSGGNTDTQYF
TGTGCCAGCAGCGTAGGTAGCGGGGGAAACACAGATACGCAGTATTTT
>TRBD1|TRBV7-2|TRBJ2-7|-|15
CASSLRTGFSYEQYF
TGTGCCAGCAGCTTACGGACAGGTTTCTCCTACGAGCAGTACTTC
>TRBD1|TRBV2|TRBJ1-1|-|14
CASRGTGLRAEAFF
TGTGCCAGCAGGGGGACAGGACTTCGGGCTGAAGCTTTCTTT
>-|TRBV6-2/TRBV6-3|TRBJ1-3|-|15
CASSDLGRGGNTIYF
TGTGCCAGCAGTGACCTCGGCCGCGGGGGAAACACCATATATTTT
>-|TRBV7-2|TRBJ1-5|-|14
CASSLLAGNQPQHF
TGTGCCAGCAGCTTGTTGGCAGGGAATCAGCCCCAGCATTTT
>-|TRBV2|TRBJ1-1|-|14
CASSPGEVRTEAFF
TGTGCCAGCAGTCCCGGGGAAGTAAGGACTGAAGCTTTCTTT
>-|TRBV11-1|TRBJ1-6|few|15
CASSLFREHNSPLHF
TGTGCCAGCAGCTTATTCCGGGAGCATAATTCACCCCTCCACTTT
>-|TRBV28|TRBJ2-7|once|14
CASRSTRGAYEQYF
TGTGCCAGCAGATCCACACGAGGCGCCTACGAGCAGTACTTC
>TRBD1|TRBV2|TRBJ2-7|-|12
CASTGGAYEQYF
TGTGCCAGCACAGGGGGCGCATACGAGCAGTACTTC
>-|TRBV14|TRBJ1-1|-|14
CASSLIQGYTEAFF
TGTGCCAGCAGCCTAATCCAGGGGTACACTGAAGCTTTCTTT
>-|TRBV12-3/TRBV12-4|TRBJ2-2|-|11
CASKGAGELFF
TGTGCCAGCAAAGGGGCCGGGGAGCTGTTTTTT
>-|TRBV11-1|TRBJ1-2|-|16
CASSRVAKAETYGYTF
TGTGCCAGCAGCCGTGTAGCTAAGGCTGAGACCTATGGCTACACCTTC
>-|TRBV7-9|TRBJ1-1|-|14
CASSLAGGNTEAFF
TGTGCCAGCAGCTTAGCGGGGGGGAACACTGAAGCTTTCTTT
>-|TRBV7-2|TRBJ1-3|-|15
CASSLFYKGADTIYF
TGTGCCAGCAGCTTATTTTATAAAGGGGCGGACACCATATATTTT
>TRBD2|TRBV6-2/TRBV6-3|TRBJ2-5|once|14
CASSYSRTRETQYF
TGTGCCAGCAGTTACTCGAGGACTAGAGAGACCCAGTACTTC
>TRBD2|TRBV20-1|TRBJ2-7|-|14
CSASPGGAWNEQYF
TGCAGTGCTAGTCCCGGGGGGGCTTGGAACGAGCAGTACTTC
>TRBD2|TRBV9|TRBJ2-5|-|16
CASSTHSGGAEETQYF
TGTGCCAGCAGCACCCATAGCGGGGGGGCTGAAGAGACCCAGTACTTC
>-|TRBV7-2|TRBJ2-3|once|15
CASSSGGGLTDTQYF
TGTGCCAGCAGCTCGGGCGGGGGCCTCACAGATACGCAGTATTTT
>TRBD2|TRBV29-1|TRBJ2-5|-|18
CSVEDPIGIAGVQETQYF
TGCAGCGTTGAAGATCCAATTGGGATAGCGGGGGTACAAGAGACCCAGTACTTC
>-|TRBV7-3|TRBJ2-1|-|14
CASSLPGLNNEQFF
TGTGCCAGCAGCCTGCCAGGTTTGAACAATGAGCAGTTCTTC
>-|TRBV5-5|TRBJ1-4|-|14
CASSLGRGGEKLFF
TGTGCCAGCAGCTTGGGTCGAGGAGGGGAAAAACTGTTTTTT
>-|TRBV7-2|TRBJ2-2|-|16
CASSLITGMNTGELFF
TGTGCCAGCAGCTTAATAACAGGAATGAACACCGGGGAGCTGTTTTTT
>-|TRBV4-3|TRBJ2-1|-|14
CASSQEGAFNEQFF
TGCGCCAGCAGCCAAGAGGGGGCGTTCAATGAGCAGTTCTTC
>-|TRBV5-1|TRBJ2-5|-|14
CASSSLDLRETQYF
TGCGCCAGCAGCTCCCTAGACTTGAGAGAGACCCAGTACTTC
>TRBD2|TRBV30|TRBJ2-3|-|17
CAWSVEGTSGSRHTQYF
TGTGCCTGGAGTGTAGAGGGGACTAGCGGGAGCAGACATACGCAGTATTTT
>-|TRBV5-1|TRBJ1-1|-|14
CASSLDGQNTEAFF
TGCGCCAGCAGCCTGGATGGACAGAACACTGAAGCTTTCTTT
>TRBD2|TRBV11-1|TRBJ2-1|-|11
CASTSGGRQFF
TGTGCCAGCACGTCGGGGGGGCGACAGTTCTTC
>TRBD2|TRBV5-8|TRBJ2-1|-|15
CASSLVRGGDDEQFF
TGTGCCAGCAGCTTGGTACGCGGGGGGGACGATGAGCAGTTCTTC
>TRBD2|TRBV5-1|TRBJ2-5|-|13
CASSSSGSETQYF
TGCGCCAGCAGCTCTAGCGGGTCGGAGACCCAGTACTTC
>-|TRBV9|TRBJ2-1|-|15
CASSPRAVSYNEQFF
TGTGCCAGCAGCCCTAGAGCCGTCTCCTACAATGAGCAGTTCTTC
>TRBD2|TRBV30|TRBJ2-2|-|13
CAWKRTSNGELFF
TGTGCCTGGAAACGGACTAGCAACGGGGAGCTGTTTTTT
>TRBD2|TRBV7-2|TRBJ2-1|few|17
CASSLEVRLAGNNEQFF
TGTGCCAGCAGCTTAGAGGTACGGCTAGCGGGGAACAATGAGCAGTTCTTC
>-|TRBV5-1|TRBJ1-4|-|14
CASSLGQSGEKLFF
TGCGCCAGCAGCCTTGGACAGAGCGGTGAAAAACTGTTTTTT
>-|TRBV7-2|TRBJ1-2|-|16
CASSLARVGYNYGYTF
TGTGCCAGCAGCTTAGCCAGGGTGGGGTATAACTATGGCTACACCTTC
>-|TRBV28|TRBJ2-7|-|15
CASSEDSLSSYEQYF
TGTGCCAGCAGTGAGGACAGCTTGAGCTCCTACGAGCAGTACTTC
>-|TRBV2|TRBJ2-5|-|15
CASAEQGFIRETQYF
TGTGCCAGCGCCGAACAGGGTTTCATCCGAGAGACCCAGTACTTC
>-|TRBV6-5|TRBJ2-1|-|13
CASRLQGRNEQFF
TGTGCCAGCAGATTACAGGGGAGGAATGAGCAGTTCTTC
>-|TRBV3-1/TRBV3-2|TRBJ1-6|-|17
CASSQEPESSYNSPLHF
TGTGCCAGCAGCCAAGAGCCGGAGAGCTCCTATAATTCACCCCTCCACTTT
>-|TRBV30|TRBJ2-5|-|14
CAWSVGGGGETQYF
TGTGCCTGGAGTGTAGGAGGGGGCGGGGAGACCCAGTACTTC
>TRBD2|TRBV27|TRBJ2-3|-|16
CASSLGSGRGTDTQYF
TGTGCCAGCAGTTTAGGAAGCGGGAGGGGGACAGATACGCAGTATTTT
>TRBD2|TRBV9|TRBJ2-1|-|16
CASSATSGRAGNEQFF
TGTGCCAGCAGCGCCACTAGCGGGAGGGCCGGAAATGAGCAGTTCTTC
>TRBD1|TRBV5-4|TRBJ2-3|-|18
CASSPTPNRGGSRNTQYF
TGTGCCAGCAGTCCAACCCCAAACAGAGGGGGCTCACGGAATACGCAGTATTTT
>-|TRBV9|TRBJ2-2|-|14
CASSVSGVTGELFF
TGTGCCAGCAGCGTATCAGGGGTCACCGGGGAGCTGTTTTTT
>TRBD1|TRBV15|TRBJ2-7|-|14
CATSRDRGFYEQYF
TGTGCCACCAGCAGAGACAGGGGGTTTTACGAGCAGTACTTC
>-|TRBV4-3|TRBJ2-1|-|14
CASSPGTHYNEQFF
TGCGCCAGCAGCCCCGGGACACACTACAATGAGCAGTTCTTC
>TRBD1|TRBV9|TRBJ1-4|-|16
CASSVGGQGENEKLFF
TGTGCCAGCAGCGTAGGGGGACAGGGGGAGAATGAAAAACTGTTTTTT
>-|TRBV19|TRBJ1-3|-|14
CASSIGDSGNTIYF
TGTGCCAGTAGTATAGGAGATTCTGGAAACACCATATATTTT
>TRBD1|TRBV3-1/TRBV3-2|TRBJ1-1|-|17
CASSRQETGNLNTEAFF
TGTGCCAGCAGCCGCCAGGAGACAGGGAATTTGAACACTGAAGCTTTCTTT
>TRBD1|TRBV5-6|TRBJ2-3|-|16
CASSLPGQGAPDTQYF
TGTGCCAGCAGCTTGCCCGGACAGGGGGCCCCAGATACGCAGTATTTT
>TRBD1|TRBV5-6|TRBJ2-1|-|17
CASSLDTQGINNNEQFF
TGTGCCAGCAGCTTAGACACACAGGGGATTAATAACAATGAGCAGTTCTTC
>-|TRBV7-2|TRBJ1-5|-|13
CASSLTYNQPQHF
TGTGCCAGCAGCTTGACTTACAATCAGCCCCAGCATTTT
>TRBD2|TRBV7-9|TRBJ2-3|-|14
CASTYLAAQDTQYF
TGTGCCAGCACCTACCTAGCGGCACAGGATACGCAGTATTTT
>-|TRBV3-1/TRBV3-2|TRBJ2-7|-|13
CASSLRVSYEQYF
TGTGCCAGCAGCCTCCGGGTCTCCTACGAGCAGTACTTC
>-|TRBV5-1|TRBJ1-1|-|13
CASSLEQNTEAFF
TGCGCCAGCAGCTTGGAACAGAACACTGAAGCTTTCTTT